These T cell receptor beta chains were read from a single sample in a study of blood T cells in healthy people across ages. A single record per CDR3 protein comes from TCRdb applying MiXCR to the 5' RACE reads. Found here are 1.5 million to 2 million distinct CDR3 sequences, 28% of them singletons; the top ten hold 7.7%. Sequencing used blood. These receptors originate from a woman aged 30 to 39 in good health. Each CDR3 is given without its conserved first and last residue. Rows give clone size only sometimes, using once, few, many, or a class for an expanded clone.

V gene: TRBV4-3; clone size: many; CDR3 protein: ASSQGLAGGLSYEQY
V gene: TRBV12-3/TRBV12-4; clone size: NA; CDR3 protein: ASSRTGMNEQF
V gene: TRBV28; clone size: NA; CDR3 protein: ASTQLGGVGYEQY
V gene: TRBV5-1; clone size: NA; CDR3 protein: ASSLASSPYNEQF
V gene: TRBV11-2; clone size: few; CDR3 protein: ASSGGTGAVTDTQY
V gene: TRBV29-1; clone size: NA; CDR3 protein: SEGASGGYT
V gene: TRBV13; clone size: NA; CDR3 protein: ASASTGRAYNEQF
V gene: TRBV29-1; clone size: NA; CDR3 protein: SCCVDRGTEAF
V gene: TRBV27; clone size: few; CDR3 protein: ASASRLAGGADTQY
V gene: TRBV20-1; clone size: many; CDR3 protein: SASVAGMIETQY
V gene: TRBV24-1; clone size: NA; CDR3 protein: ATSDSRQGIGEQF
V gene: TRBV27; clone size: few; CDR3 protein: ASSAASGRSKNIQY
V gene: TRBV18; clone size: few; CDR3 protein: ASSPRTSGDSYNEQF
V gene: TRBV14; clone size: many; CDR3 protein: ASSQDRNYGYT
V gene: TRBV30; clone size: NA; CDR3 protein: ALQTGGGGYT
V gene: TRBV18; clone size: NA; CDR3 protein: ASPPRTGDLYGYT
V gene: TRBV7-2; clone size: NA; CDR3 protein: ASSFPGILYGYT
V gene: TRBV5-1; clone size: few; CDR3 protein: ASSLGQGKGNTQY
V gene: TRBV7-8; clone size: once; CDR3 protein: ASSLPSLYNEQY
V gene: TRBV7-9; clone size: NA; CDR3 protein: ASSALPGQGETQY
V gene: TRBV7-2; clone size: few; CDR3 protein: ASSRNPLLRNEQF
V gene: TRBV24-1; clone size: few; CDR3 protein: ATSDALDTGGEQF
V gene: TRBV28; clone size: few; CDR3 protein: ASSLYRTGGGNQPQH
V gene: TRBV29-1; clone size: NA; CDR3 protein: SVVFSSNQPQH
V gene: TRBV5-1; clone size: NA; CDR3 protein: AGSWQTRGTDTQY
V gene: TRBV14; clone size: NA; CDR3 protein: ASSPNSRDRVATYEQY
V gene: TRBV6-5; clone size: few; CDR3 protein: ASKKGVAGNTIY
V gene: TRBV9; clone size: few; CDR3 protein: ASSVYGQTSGRAIDNEQF
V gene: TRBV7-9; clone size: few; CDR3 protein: ASSLDGVGGYT
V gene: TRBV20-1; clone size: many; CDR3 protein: SAKIGGQPQH
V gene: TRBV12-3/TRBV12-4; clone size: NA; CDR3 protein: ASNSRAQGNTEAF
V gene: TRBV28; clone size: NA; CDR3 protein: ASSALLAGAYVEQF
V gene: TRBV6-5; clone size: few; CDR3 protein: ASSYNAGIQETQY
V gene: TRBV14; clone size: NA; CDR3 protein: VSSQVDGARVAF
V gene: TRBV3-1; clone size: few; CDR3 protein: ASSPLTQGALNTEAF
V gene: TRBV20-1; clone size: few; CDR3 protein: SARGRGARLETQY
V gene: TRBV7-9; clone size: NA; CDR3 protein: ASRPDREEPQH
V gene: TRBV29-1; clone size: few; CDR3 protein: SAGHKDDEQY
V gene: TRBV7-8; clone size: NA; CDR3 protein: ASSLRTGNSYEQY
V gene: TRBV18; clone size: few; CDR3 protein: ASSMDFYEQY
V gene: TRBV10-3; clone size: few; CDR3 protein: AISAQTYEQY
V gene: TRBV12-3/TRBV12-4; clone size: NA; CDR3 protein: ASRRRDPETQY
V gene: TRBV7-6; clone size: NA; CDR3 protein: ASSLQGRLNTEAF
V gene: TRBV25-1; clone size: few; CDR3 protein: ASRTSSLEQF
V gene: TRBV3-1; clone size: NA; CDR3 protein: VSSQDIPVSSYNEQF